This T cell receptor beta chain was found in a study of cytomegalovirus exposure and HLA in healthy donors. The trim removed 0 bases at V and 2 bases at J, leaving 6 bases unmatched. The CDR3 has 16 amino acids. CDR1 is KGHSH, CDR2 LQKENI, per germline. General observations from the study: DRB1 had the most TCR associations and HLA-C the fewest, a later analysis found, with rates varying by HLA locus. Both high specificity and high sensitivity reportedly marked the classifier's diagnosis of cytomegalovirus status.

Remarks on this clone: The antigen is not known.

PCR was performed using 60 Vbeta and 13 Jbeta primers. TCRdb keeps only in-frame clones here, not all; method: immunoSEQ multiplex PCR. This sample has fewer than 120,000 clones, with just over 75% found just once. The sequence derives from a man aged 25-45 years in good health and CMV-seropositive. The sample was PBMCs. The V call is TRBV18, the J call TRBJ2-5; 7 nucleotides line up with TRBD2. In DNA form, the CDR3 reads TGTGCCAGCTCACCACCGGCTAGCGGTTATCAAGAGACCCAGTACTTC. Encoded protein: CASSPPASGYQETQYF.